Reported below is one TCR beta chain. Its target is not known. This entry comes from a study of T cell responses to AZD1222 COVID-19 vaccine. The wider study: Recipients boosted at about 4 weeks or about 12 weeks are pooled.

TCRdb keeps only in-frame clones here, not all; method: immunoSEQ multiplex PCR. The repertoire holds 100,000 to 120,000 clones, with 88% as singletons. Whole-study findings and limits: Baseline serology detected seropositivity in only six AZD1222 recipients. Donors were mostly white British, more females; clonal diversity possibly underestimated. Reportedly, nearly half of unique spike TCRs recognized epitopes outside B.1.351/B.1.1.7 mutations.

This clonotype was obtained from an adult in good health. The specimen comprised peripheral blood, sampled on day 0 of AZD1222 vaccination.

The CDR3 DNA is TGTGCCAGCTCACCAGTTTCACAGGGGAAGGGAAAACTGTTTTTT. It translates to CASSPVSQGKGKLFF. The chain couples TRBV18 to TRBJ1-4; 7 nucleotides line up with TRBD1. Per the germline V gene, CDR1 is KGHSH and CDR2 is LQKENI. V lost 2 bases and J lost 10; bases outside the gene matches: 10. The CDR3 has 15 residues.